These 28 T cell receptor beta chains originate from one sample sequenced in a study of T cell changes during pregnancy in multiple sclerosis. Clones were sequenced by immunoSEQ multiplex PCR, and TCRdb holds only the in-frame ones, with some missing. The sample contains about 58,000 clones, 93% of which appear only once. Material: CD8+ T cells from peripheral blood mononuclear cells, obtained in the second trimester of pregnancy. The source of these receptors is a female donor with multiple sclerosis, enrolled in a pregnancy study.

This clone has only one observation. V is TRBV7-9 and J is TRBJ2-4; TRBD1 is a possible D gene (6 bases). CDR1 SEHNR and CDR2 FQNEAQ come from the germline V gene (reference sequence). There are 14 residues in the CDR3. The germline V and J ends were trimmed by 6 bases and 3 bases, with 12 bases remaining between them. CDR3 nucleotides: TGTGCCAGCAGATCGGACAGCTTCAAAAACATTCAGTACTTC. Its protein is CASRSDSFKNIQYF.

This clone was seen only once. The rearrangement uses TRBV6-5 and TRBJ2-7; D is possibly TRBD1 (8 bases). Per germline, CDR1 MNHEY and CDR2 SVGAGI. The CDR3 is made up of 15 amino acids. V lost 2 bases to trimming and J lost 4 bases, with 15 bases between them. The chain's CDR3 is CASSYGDRGGYEQYF. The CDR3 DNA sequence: TGTGCCAGCAGTTACGGTGACAGGGGAGGGTACGAGCAGTACTTC.

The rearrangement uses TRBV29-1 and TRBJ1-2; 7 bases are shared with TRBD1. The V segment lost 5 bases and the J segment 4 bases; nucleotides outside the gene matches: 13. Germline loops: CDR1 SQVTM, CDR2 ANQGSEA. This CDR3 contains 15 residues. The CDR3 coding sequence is TGCAGCGTTCGGGACAGTTACTCCGAGGGCTATGGCTACACCTTC. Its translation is CSVRDSYSEGYGYTF.

The CDR3 reads CASSHPGLAGGNEQFF. In DNA, the CDR3 is TGTGCCAGCAGTCACCCAGGACTAGCGGGGGGCAATGAGCAGTTCTTC. The rearrangement joins TRBV11-3 to TRBJ2-1, with TRBD2 matching over 14 bases. With 6 bases clipped from V and 6 bases from J, the junction kept 7 bases outside the gene matches. This CDR3 is built from 16 residues. From germline, CDR1 is SGHNT and CDR2 YENEEA.

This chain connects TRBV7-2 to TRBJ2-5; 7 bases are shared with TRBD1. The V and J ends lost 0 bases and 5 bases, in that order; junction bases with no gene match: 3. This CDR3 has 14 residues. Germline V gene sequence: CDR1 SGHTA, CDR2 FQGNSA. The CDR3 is CASSLAGGYETQYF. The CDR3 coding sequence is TGTGCCAGCAGCTTAGCAGGGGGCTACGAGACCCAGTACTTC.

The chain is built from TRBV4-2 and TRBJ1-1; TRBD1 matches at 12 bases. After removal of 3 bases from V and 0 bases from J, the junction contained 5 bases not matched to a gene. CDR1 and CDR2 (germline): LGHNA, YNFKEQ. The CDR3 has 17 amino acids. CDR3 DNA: TGTGCCAGCAGCCATCCAGGGACAGGGGGCATGAACACTGAAGCTTTCTTT. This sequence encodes CASSHPGTGGMNTEAFF.

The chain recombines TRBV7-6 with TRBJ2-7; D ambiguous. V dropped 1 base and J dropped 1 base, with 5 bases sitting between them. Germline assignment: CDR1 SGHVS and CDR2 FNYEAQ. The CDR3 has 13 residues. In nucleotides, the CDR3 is TGTGCCAGCAGCTTAGACGGTTCCTACGAGCAGTACTTC. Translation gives CASSLDGSYEQYF.

The CDR3 loop is CASSPPGQGRANEQFF. The CDR3 nucleotides are TGTGCCAGCTCACCACCAGGACAGGGGCGCGCAAATGAGCAGTTCTTC. The J gene is TRBJ2-1, the V gene TRBV18; TRBD1 matches 9 bases. The CDR3 has 16 amino acids. V was clipped by 0 bases and J by 7 bases; unmatched bases: 7. The germline CDR1 and CDR2 sequences are KGHSH and LQKENI.

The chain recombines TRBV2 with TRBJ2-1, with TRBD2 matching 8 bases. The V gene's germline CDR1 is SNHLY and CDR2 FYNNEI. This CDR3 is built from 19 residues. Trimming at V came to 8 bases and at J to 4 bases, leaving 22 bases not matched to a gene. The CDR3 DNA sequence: TGTGCCAGCGAGACGACTAGCGATGGCAGAAGCACCGAATACAATGAGCAGTTCTTC. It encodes CASETTSDGRSTEYNEQFF. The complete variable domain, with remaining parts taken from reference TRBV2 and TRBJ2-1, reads EPEVTQTPSHQVTQMGQEVILRCVPISNHLYFYWYRQILGQKVEFLVSFYNNEISEKSEIFDDQFSVERPDGSNFTLKIRSTKLEDSAMYFCASETTSDGRSTEYNEQFFGPGTRLTVL.

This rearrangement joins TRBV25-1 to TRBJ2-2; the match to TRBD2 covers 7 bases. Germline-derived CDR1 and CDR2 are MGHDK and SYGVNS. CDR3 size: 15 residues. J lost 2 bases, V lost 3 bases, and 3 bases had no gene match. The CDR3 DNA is TGTGCCAGCAGTGAGGCGGGAGTAAACACCGGGGAGCTGTTTTTT. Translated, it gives CASSEAGVNTGELFF.

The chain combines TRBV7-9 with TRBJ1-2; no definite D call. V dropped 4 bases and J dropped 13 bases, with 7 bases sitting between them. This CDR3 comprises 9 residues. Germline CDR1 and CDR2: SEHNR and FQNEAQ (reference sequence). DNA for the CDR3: TGTGCCAGCAGCTCCCCCCTCACCTTC. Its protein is CASSSPLTF.

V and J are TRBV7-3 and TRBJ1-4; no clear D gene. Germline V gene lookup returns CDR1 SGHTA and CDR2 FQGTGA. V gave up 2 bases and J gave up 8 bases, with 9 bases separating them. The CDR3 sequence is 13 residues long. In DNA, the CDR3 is TGTGCCAGCAGCTTAGTGGCACCCGAAAAACTGTTTTTT. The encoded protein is CASSLVAPEKLFF. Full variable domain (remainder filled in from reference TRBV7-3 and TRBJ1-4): GAGVSQTPSNKVTEKGKYVELRCDPISGHTALYWYRQSLGQGPEFLIYFQGTGAADDSGLPNDRFFAVRPEGSVSTLKIQRTERGDSAVYLCASSLVAPEKLFFGSGTQLSVL.

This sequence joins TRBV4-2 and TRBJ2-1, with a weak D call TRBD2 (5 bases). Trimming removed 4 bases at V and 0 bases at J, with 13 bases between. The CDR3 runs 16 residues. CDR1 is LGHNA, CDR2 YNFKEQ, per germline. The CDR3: CASSLDAADSYNEQFF. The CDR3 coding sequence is TGTGCCAGCAGCCTTGATGCAGCGGACTCCTACAATGAGCAGTTCTTC.

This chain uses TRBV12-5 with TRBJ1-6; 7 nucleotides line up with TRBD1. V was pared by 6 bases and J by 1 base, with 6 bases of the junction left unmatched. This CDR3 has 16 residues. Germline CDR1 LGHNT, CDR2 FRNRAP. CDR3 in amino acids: CASGSQGTSYNSPLHF. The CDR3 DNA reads TGTGCTAGTGGCTCACAGGGGACGTCCTATAATTCACCCCTCCACTTT.

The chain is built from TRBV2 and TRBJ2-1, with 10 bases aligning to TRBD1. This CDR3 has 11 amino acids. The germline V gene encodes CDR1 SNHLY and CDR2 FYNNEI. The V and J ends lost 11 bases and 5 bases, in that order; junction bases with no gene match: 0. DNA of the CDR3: TGTGCCGGGACAGGGGACAATGAGCAGTTCTTC. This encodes CAGTGDNEQFF.

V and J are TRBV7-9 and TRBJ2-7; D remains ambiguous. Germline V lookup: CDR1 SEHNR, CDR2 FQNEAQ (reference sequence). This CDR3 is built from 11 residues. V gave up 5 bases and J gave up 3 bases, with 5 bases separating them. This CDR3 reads CASSPLYEQYF. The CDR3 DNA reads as TGTGCCAGCAGCCCCCTCTACGAGCAGTACTTC. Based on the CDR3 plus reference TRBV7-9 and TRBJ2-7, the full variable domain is DTGVSQNPRHKITKRGQNVTFRCDPISEHNRLYWYRQTLGQGPEFLTYFQNEAQLEKSRLLSDRFSAERPKGSFSTLEIQRTEQGDSAMYLCASSPLYEQYFGPGTRLTVT.

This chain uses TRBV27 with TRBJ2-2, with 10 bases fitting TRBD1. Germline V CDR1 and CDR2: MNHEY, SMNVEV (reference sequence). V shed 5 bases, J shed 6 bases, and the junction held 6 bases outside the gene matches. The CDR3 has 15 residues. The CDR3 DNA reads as TGTGCCAGCAGTCCCGGGACAGGGGAATCCGGGGAGCTGTTTTTT. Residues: CASSPGTGESGELFF.

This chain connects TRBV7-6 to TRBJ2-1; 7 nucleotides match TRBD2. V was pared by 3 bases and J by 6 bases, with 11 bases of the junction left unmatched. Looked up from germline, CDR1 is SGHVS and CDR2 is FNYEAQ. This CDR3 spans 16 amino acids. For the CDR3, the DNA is TGTGCCAGCAGCTTTGGCGCCTACGCTAGCGGCAATGAGCAGTTCTTC. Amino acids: CASSFGAYASGNEQFF.

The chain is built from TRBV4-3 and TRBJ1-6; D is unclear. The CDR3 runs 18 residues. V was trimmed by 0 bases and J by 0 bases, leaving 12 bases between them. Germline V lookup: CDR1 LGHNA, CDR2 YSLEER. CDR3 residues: CASSQDSATSSYNSPLHF. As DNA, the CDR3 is TGCGCCAGCAGCCAAGATTCCGCTACGAGCTCCTATAATTCACCCCTCCACTTT.

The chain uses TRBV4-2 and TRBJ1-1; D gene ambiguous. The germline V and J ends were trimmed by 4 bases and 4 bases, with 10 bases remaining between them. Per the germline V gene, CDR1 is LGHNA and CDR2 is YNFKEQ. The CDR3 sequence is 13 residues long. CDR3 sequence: CASSPPGFTEAFF. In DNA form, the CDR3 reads TGTGCCAGCAGCCCCCCCGGTTTCACTGAAGCTTTCTTT.

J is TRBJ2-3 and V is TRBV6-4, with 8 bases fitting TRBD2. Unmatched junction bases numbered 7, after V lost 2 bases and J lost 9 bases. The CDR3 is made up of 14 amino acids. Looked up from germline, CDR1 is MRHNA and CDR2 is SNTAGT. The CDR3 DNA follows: TGTGCCAGCAGTGACGGGCCTTCTAGCGGGACGCAGTATTTT. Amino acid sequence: CASSDGPSSGTQYF.

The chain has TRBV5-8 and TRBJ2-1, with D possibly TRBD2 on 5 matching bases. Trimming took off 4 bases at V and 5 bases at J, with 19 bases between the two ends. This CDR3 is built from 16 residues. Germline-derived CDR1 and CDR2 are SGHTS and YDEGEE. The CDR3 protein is CASSRAVEGFNNEQFF. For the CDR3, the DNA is TGTGCCAGCAGCCGGGCGGTTGAGGGATTTAACAATGAGCAGTTCTTC.

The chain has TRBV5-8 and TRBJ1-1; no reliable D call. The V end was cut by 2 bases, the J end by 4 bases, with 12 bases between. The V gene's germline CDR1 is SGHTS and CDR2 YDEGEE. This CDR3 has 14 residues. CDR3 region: CASSFVSGGTEAFF. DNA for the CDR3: TGTGCCAGCAGCTTCGTTAGCGGCGGCACTGAAGCTTTCTTT. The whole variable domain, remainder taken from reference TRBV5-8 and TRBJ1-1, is EAGVTQSPTHLIKTRGQQATLRCSPISGHTSVYWYQQALGLGLQFLLWYDEGEERNRGNFPPRFSGRQFPNYSSELNVNALELEDSALYLCASSFVSGGTEAFFGQGTRLTVV.

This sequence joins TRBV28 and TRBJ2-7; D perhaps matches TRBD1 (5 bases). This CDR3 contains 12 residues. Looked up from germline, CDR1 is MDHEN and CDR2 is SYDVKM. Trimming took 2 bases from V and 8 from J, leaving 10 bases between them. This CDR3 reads CASSLGAGQQYF. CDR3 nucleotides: TGTGCCAGCAGTTTAGGGGCAGGCCAGCAGTACTTC. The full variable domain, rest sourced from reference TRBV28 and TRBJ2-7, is DVKVTQSSRYLVKRTGEKVFLECVQDMDHENMFWYRQDPGLGLRLIYFSYDVKMKEKGDIPEGYSVSREKKERFSLILESASTNQTSMYLCASSLGAGQQYFGPGTRLTVT.

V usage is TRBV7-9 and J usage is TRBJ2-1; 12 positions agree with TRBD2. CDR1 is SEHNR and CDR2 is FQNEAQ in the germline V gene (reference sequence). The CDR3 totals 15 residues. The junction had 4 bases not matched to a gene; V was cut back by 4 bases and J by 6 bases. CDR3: CASSSSGRALNEQFF. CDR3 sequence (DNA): TGTGCCAGCAGCTCTAGCGGGAGGGCTCTCAATGAGCAGTTCTTC.

For the CDR3, the DNA is TGTGCCAGCAGCGTAGAAGTTTTGCTAGCCCTTTCCCAAGAGACCCAGTACTTC. Translating gives CASSVEVLLALSQETQYF. The chain carries TRBV9 and TRBJ2-5; tentatively, D is TRBD2 (5 bases). CDR3 size: 18 residues. Germline CDR1 and CDR2: SGDLS and YYNGEE. The V and J ends lost 0 bases and 1 base respectively, with 19 bases between them.

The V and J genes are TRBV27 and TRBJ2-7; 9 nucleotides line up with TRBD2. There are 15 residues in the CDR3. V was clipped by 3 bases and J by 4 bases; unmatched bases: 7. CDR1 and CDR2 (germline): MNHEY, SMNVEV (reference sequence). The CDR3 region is CASSFSSGSWYEQYF. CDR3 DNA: TGTGCCAGCAGTTTCAGTAGCGGGAGTTGGTACGAGCAGTACTTC.

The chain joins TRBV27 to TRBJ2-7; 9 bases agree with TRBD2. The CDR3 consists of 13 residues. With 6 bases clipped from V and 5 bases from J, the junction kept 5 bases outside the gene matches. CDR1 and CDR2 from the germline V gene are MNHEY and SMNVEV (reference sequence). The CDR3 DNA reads TGTGCCAGCAGCCTAGCGGGGCTCCACGAGCAGTACTTC. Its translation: CASSLAGLHEQYF.